What follows is one TCR beta chain and its context. This sample is part of a study of blood T cell repertoires in COVID-19. Study-level background: In each case, the material was cDNA or gDNA derived from T cells, B-cell-depleted T cells, or PBMCs.

Libraries were prepared by immunoSEQ multiplex PCR; TCRdb keeps only in-frame clonotypes and omits some of them. The sample yields 450,000 to 500,000 clones, 70% to 90% seen once. Germline CDR1 reads MDHEN; CDR2 reads SYDVKM. The CDR3 has 14 residues. V trimming: 2 bases; J trimming: 3 bases; junction bases outside the gene matches: 2. Sequenced input: peripheral blood. This clonotype was obtained from a human donor in a cohort sampled during active COVID-19. This chain uses TRBV28 with TRBJ2-5, with TRBD1 matching over 8 bases. The CDR3 DNA is TGTGCCAGCAGTTTAGTGGGACAGGAAGAGACCCAGTACTTC. It encodes CASSLVGQEETQYF.